This T cell receptor beta chain was identified in a study of blood T cell repertoires in COVID-19. Study-level background: PBMCs, B-cell-depleted T cells, or T cells were the source of the cDNA or gDNA that made up the material.

Authors' methods: Amplification with reference gene primers provided the estimates of nucleated cell counts. Method: immunoSEQ multiplex PCR; TCRdb's copy keeps in-frame clones and lacks some. D and trimming come from the DNA, and the V and J calls and clone size come from that table. The sample contains 130,000 to 150,000 clones, around 83% of which appear only once. This TCR derives from a human donor with acute or convalescent COVID-19. The donor label of this sample is uncertain. The sample consisted of peripheral blood.

CDR3 DNA: TGTGCCAGTAGAGGGGTGGGTTGGACAGGGGGGTACAATGAGCAGTTCTTC. Its translation is CASRGVGWTGGYNEQFF. The rearrangement joins TRBV19 to TRBJ2-1; 10 bases are shared with TRBD1. CDR3 size: 17 residues. Trimming cost V 6 bases and J 4 bases; bases outside gene matches: 12. CDR1 is LNHDA, CDR2 SQIVND, per germline (reference sequence).